This TCR beta chain originates from a study of Tregs in tolerant kidney transplant recipients. Study-wide points: Activated donor B cell expansion appeared to reveal the most relevant donor-specific TCRbeta repertoire. Donor-specific Treg expansion exceeded global Treg expansion in tolerant patients, suggesting antigen drive. Biological reproducibility was not directly addressed, but technical replication error appeared minimal.

TCRdb's copy holds only in-frame clones and misses some; the assay was immunoSEQ multiplex PCR. The sample has tens of thousands of clones; roughly 90% are singletons. Per germline, CDR1 SGHNT and CDR2 YYREEE (reference sequence). Between the trimmed V and J ends, which lost 0 bases and 4 bases, there was a span of 12 bases. The CDR3 has 15 residues. Comments on this clone: Its antigen is unidentified.

Recipients received nonmyeloablative bone marrow transplants from related graft donors, with transient mixed chimerism. Thawed PBMCs were FACS-sorted into unstimulated CD4+CD25+CD127- regulatory T cells, CD4+CD25- non-regulatory cells, CD4 and CD8 cells. This TCR was sampled from a human patient who received a combined kidney and bone marrow transplant. A subset of T cells may come from the graft donor. This sample comprised CD4+ T cells from blood (PBMCs), obtained 24 months after the transplant. The chain joins TRBV5-4 to TRBJ2-3; possibly TRBD2 for D (6 bases). CDR3 nucleotide sequence: TGTGCCAGCAGCTTGGTGCCGGGGGAGCCAGATACGCAGTATTTT. This sequence encodes CASSLVPGEPDTQYF.